This T cell receptor beta chain was recovered during a study of T cells in Graves' hyperthyroidism and ophthalmopathy. TCR beta CDR3 regions were amplified from RNA. A set of HTBI primers served as the primers for a first-round RT-PCR of the TCR CDR3. TCRdb used MiXCR to reprocess the multiplex PCR reads, holding one entry per CDR3 protein. The sample yields a few hundred thousand distinct CDR3 sequences, approximately 14% seen once. This clonotype was observed a few times. Its specificity is unknown. Overall study results and limits: Stable hyperthyroidism was told apart from ophthalmopathy by a model built on 13 V-J features. Most thyroid-expanded clonotypes above 0.001 were also found in blood.

The germline V and J ends were trimmed by 4 bases and 0 bases, with 11 bases remaining between them. This CDR3 contains 14 residues. From germline, CDR1 is SGHRS and CDR2 YFSETQ. The clonotype comes from a woman younger than 45 with Graves' hyperthyroidism. Sequencing used blood. The chain carries TRBV5-1 and TRBJ2-7; D might be TRBD1 or TRBD2, each matching 5 bases. CDR3 bases: TGCGCCAGCAGCGGGGACGCCCTCTCCTACGAGCAGTACTTC. It translates to CASSGDALSYEQYF. The full variable domain, with the rest looked up from reference TRBV5-1 and TRBJ2-7, is KAGVTQTPRYLIKTRGQQVTLSCSPISGHRSVSWYQQTPGQGLQFLFEYFSETQRNKGNFPGRFSGRQFSNSRSEMNVSTLELGDSALYLCASSGDALSYEQYFGPGTRLTVT.